Below are 19 T cell receptor beta chains sequenced from a single sample in a study of graft-versus-host responses after intestinal transplantation. Sequencing used immunoSEQ multiplex PCR; TCRdb keeps in-frame clones, though not all of them. In the table there are fewer than 120,000 clones, just over 90% of which are singletons. Antigens of these TCRs are unknown. Sequenced here: unstimulated CD8+ T cells sorted from spleen or lymph node cells, sampled before intestinal transplant. The source of these receptors is a human donor who received an intestinal transplant.

V and J are TRBV7-2 and TRBJ2-3; maybe TRBD1 (6 bases). The germline CDR1 and CDR2 sequences are SGHTA and FQGNSA. Trimming removed 5 bases from V and 2 bases from J, with 17 bases in between. The CDR3 loop spans 16 amino acids. The CDR3 is CASSQGTAPITDTQYF. CDR3 DNA sequence: TGTGCCAGCAGCCAGGGGACGGCACCCATCACAGATACGCAGTATTTT.

About this clone itself: The germline gene is not matched at one end of the junction; a read error may be the cause. Other DNA variants within this sample encode the same CDR3. The rearrangement links TRBV6-5 to TRBJ2-1; D is perhaps TRBD1 or TRBD2 (5 bases each). CDR3 size: 16 residues. CDR1 is MNHEY and CDR2 is SVGAGI in the germline V gene. This chain's CDR3 is CASSWFGTAGSYEQFF. The CDR3 DNA reads TGCGCCAGCAGTTGGTTTGGGACGGCAGGTTCCTATGAGCAGTTCTTC.

This sequence joins TRBV18 and TRBJ2-3; D call uncertain. The ends were cut back, 3 bases at V and 2 bases at J, with 9 bases in the middle. The length of the CDR3 is 14 residues. Germline loops: CDR1 KGHSH, CDR2 LQKENI. DNA of the CDR3: TGTGCCAGCTCACCTAGTTATTCCACAGATACGCAGTATTTT. Its protein product is CASSPSYSTDTQYF.

This clone appeared a few times. V and J are TRBV7-8 and TRBJ2-2, with D possibly called TRBD1 or TRBD2 (5 bases each). Trimming removed 0 bases from V and 7 bases from J, with 12 bases in between. CDR1 SGHVS and CDR2 FQNEAQ come from the germline V gene. This CDR3 is 15 amino acids long. CDR3 nucleotide sequence: TGTGCCAGCAGCTTAGCGCTGGGGGTCAGCGGGGAGCTGTTTTTT. It encodes CASSLALGVSGELFF.

The chain employs TRBV27 and TRBJ2-3; weak D call: TRBD1 (5 bases). CDR1 and CDR2 (germline): MNHEY, SMNVEV (reference sequence). The CDR3 totals 14 residues. Deletions cut 2 bases from V and 6 bases from J, with 12 bases between. CDR3 amino acids: CASSLGAPWDTQYF. CDR3 nucleotides: TGTGCCAGCAGTTTAGGGGCACCGTGGGATACGCAGTATTTT.

The V gene is TRBV19, the J gene TRBJ2-5; D is unclear. The V and J ends lost 3 bases and 2 bases respectively, with 19 bases between them. The germline V gene encodes CDR1 LNHDA and CDR2 SQIVND (reference sequence). This CDR3 region has 17 residues. This CDR3 reads CASSIGRLELGQETQYF. The DNA of the CDR3 is TGTGCCAGTAGTATCGGCCGATTGGAATTAGGGCAAGAGACCCAGTACTTC.

The J gene is TRBJ2-7, the V gene TRBV14; D could derive from TRBD1 or TRBD2 (5 bases each). Germline V gene data show CDR1 as SGHDN and CDR2 as FVKESK. This CDR3 has 15 residues. V was clipped by 3 bases and J by 4 bases, with 16 bases between them. DNA for the CDR3: TGTGCCAGCAGCCACGGGACGACAGCTTGGTACGAGCAGTACTTC. Translated: CASSHGTTAWYEQYF.

Only a few counts were recorded for this clone. V gene TRBV5-1 combines with J gene TRBJ2-2, with D unclear. CDR3 length: 11 amino acids. Trimming pared 1 base from V and 6 bases from J, leaving 1 base between. Germline CDR1 and CDR2: SGHRS and YFSETQ. CDR3 in DNA: TGCGCCAGCAGCTTGTCCGGGGAGCTGTTTTTT. This codes for CASSLSGELFF.

This clone was detected only once. Other nucleotide sequences from this sample produce the same CDR3. V and J are TRBV11-2 and TRBJ2-7; 11 nucleotides match TRBD1. The J segment lost 4 bases and the V segment lost 3 bases, leaving 2 bases of the junction unmatched. The CDR3 spans 14 residues. CDR1 is SGHAT, CDR2 FQNNGV, per germline. The CDR3 coding sequence is TGTGCCAGCAGCTTGGGGACAGGGGGTTACGAGCAGTACTTC. Protein sequence: CASSLGTGGYEQYF. The full variable domain, its missing parts supplied by reference TRBV11-2 and TRBJ2-7, is EAGVAQSPRYKIIEKRQSVAFWCNPISGHATLYWYQQILGQGPKLLIQFQNNGVVDDSQLPKDRFSAERLKGVDSTLKIQPAKLEDSAVYLCASSLGTGGYEQYFGPGTRLTVT.

The chain uses TRBV6-5 and TRBJ2-5; 9 bases match TRBD2. Germline V CDR1 and CDR2: MNHEY, SVGAGI. With V trimmed by 7 bases and J by 2 bases, 5 bases remained unmatched. The CDR3 sequence is 14 residues long. CDR3 loop: CASTRGLAQETQYF. The CDR3 DNA sequence: TGTGCCAGCACCCGGGGACTAGCACAAGAGACCCAGTACTTC.

The rearrangement links TRBV7-4 to TRBJ2-5; 9 bases align to TRBD1. Germline V gene sequence: CDR1 SGHVT, CDR2 SQSDAQ. Losses at the gene ends were 6 bases for V and 4 bases for J; bases not matched to a gene: 3. This CDR3 is 13 amino acids long. CDR3 in DNA: TGTGCCAGCAGACCGGGACAGGGAGAGACCCAGTACTTC. Its translation is CASRPGQGETQYF.

This rearrangement joins TRBV27 to TRBJ2-7; D tentatively reads TRBD1 or TRBD2 (5 bases each). The V and J ends lost 3 bases and 0 bases respectively, with 9 bases between them. CDR3 length equals 14 residues. Germline values: CDR1 MNHEY, CDR2 SMNVEV (reference sequence). CDR3 amino acids: CASSFAGSSYEQYF. In DNA, the CDR3 is TGTGCCAGCAGTTTCGCAGGGAGCTCCTACGAGCAGTACTTC.

This clone was recorded only once. V is TRBV4-1 and J is TRBJ1-1; TRBD1 matches at 7 bases. The ends lost 0 bases at V and 1 base at J; junction bases unmatched: 20. Germline CDR1 reads MGHRA; CDR2 reads YSYEKL. This CDR3 spans 21 amino acids. The CDR3 loop reads CASSQDSTSGGTEGRNTEAFF. The CDR3 region has the DNA TGCGCCAGCAGCCAAGATAGTACATCAGGGGGGACCGAAGGGAGGAACACTGAAGCTTTCTTT.

The chain links TRBV6-6 to TRBJ1-2; 7 nucleotides agree with TRBD1. The germline V gene has CDR1 MNHNY and CDR2 SVGAGI (reference sequence). With 11 bases clipped from V and 8 bases from J, the junction kept 11 bases outside the gene matches. The CDR3 runs to 12 residues. The CDR3 region has the DNA TGTGCCGAGAGGGGGCCCGAGTCCGGCTACACCTTC. This gives the protein CAERGPESGYTF.

V usage is TRBV6-5 and J usage is TRBJ1-5; the D is unclear. Germline values: CDR1 MNHEY, CDR2 SVGAGI. CDR3 length equals 12 residues. Trimming took 5 bases from V and 6 from J, leaving 8 bases between them. The CDR3 DNA is TGTGCCAGCAGTGATGCAACTCAGCCCCAGCATTTT. The encoded protein is CASSDATQPQHF.

For this clone: The DNA is left out, because the CDR3 cannot be placed on it with certainty; the CDR3 is given as TCRdb lists it. The chain joins TRBV19 to TRBJ2-1; the table gives TRBD2 as D, unverified against the DNA. The germline gives CDR1 LNHDA, CDR2 SQIVND (reference sequence). From its first to its last residue, the CDR3 has 13 amino acids. The CDR3 spells CASTSGYPNEQFF.

This chain joins TRBV12-5 and TRBJ1-5; D possibly corresponds to TRBD1 (6 bases). V was trimmed by 2 bases and J by 3 bases, leaving 14 bases between them. The CDR3 loop spans 16 amino acids. CDR1 is LGHNT and CDR2 is FRNRAP in the germline V gene. CDR3 sequence reads: CASGLNTGRINQPQHF. The CDR3 DNA follows: TGTGCTAGTGGTTTGAATACAGGGAGAATCAATCAGCCCCAGCATTTT.

This chain connects TRBV30 to TRBJ2-7; D not resolved. The V gene lost 8 bases and the J gene lost 0 bases, with 11 bases spanning the gap. The CDR3 totals 12 residues. Germline CDR1 GTSNPN, CDR2 SVGIG (reference sequence). The CDR3 sequence: CAGWISSYEQYF. Here the CDR3 DNA reads TGTGCCGGGTGGATTAGCTCCTACGAGCAGTACTTC.

The V call is TRBV5-1, the J call TRBJ2-5, with D possibly matching TRBD1 (6 bases). The CDR3 has 16 amino acids. V was shortened by 4 bases and J by 5 bases, with 21 bases between the two germline ends. Germline V gene data show CDR1 as SGHRS and CDR2 as YFSETQ. CDR3 amino acids: CASSHTADRSGETQYF. CDR3 DNA sequence: TGCGCCAGCAGCCATACGGCCGACAGGTCAGGGGAGACCCAGTACTTC. Based on the CDR3 plus reference TRBV5-1 and TRBJ2-5, the full variable domain is KAGVTQTPRYLIKTRGQQVTLSCSPISGHRSVSWYQQTPGQGLQFLFEYFSETQRNKGNFPGRFSGRQFSNSRSEMNVSTLELGDSALYLCASSHTADRSGETQYFGPGTRLLVL.